This T cell receptor (beta chain) was sequenced in a study of OX40 agonist ivuxolimab in advanced cancers. This CDR3 region has 19 residues. The data were produced by immunoSEQ multiplex PCR, yet TCRdb's version contains in-frame clones alone and is incomplete. The table includes tens of thousands of clones, 88% detected once. The material sequenced was CD4+ or CD8+ T cells sorted from blood, taken in a trial of the OX40 agonist ivuxolimab. The clonotype comes from an adult with an advanced solid tumor such as melanoma, head and neck, liver or kidney cancer. V usage is TRBV21-1 and J usage is TRBJ2-7; TRBD1 is the table's D call, not checked against the DNA. TRBV21-1 represents a pseudogene. The CDR3 sequence is CASSKGTSRTGNLTYEQYF. The DNA for the CDR3 is TGTGCCAGCAGCAAGGGCACGTCTAGGACAGGGAACTTAACCTACGAGCAGTACTTC.